These T cell receptor beta chains were read from a single sample in a study of T cells in Graves' hyperthyroidism and ophthalmopathy. TCRdb reanalysed the multiplex PCR reads using MiXCR and keeps one entry per CDR3 protein. The profile covers a few hundred thousand distinct CDR3 sequences, with approximately 15% appearing a single time and less than 6% taken by the ten largest. The sample consisted of blood. These receptors were taken from a woman aged 30 to 39 with Graves' hyperthyroidism that later progressed to Graves' ophthalmopathy. Both conserved end residues are part of each CDR3. D genes are given only for firm matches. Not all rows give a size; the values are once, few, many and, for expanded clones, a class.

v_gene,d_gene,abundance,j_gene,CDR3aa,CDR3nt
TRBV15,.,.,TRBJ2-1,CATSREGSQQFF,TGTGCCACCAGCAGAGAGGGGTCGCAGCAGTTCTTC
TRBV29-1,TRBD2,many,TRBJ2-7,CSVGAGVDEQYF,TGCAGCGTTGGCGCGGGAGTAGACGAGCAGTACTTC
TRBV6-1,.,many,TRBJ2-7,CASSELTYEQYF,TGTGCCAGCAGTGAACTTACCTACGAGCAGTACTTC
TRBV6-2/TRBV6-3,.,.,TRBJ1-1,CATFYTEAFF,TGTGCCACTTTCTACACTGAAGCTTTCTTT
TRBV7-8,.,many,TRBJ1-2,CASSLALGEKGYTF,TGTGCCAGCAGCTTAGCGCTGGGTGAGAAAGGCTACACCTTC
TRBV29-1,TRBD1,many,TRBJ1-1,CSVEGQGATEAFF,TGCAGCGTTGAGGGACAGGGGGCAACTGAAGCTTTCTTT
TRBV11-3,.,.,TRBJ1-6,CASSLEAGAGSPLHF,TGTGCCAGCAGCTTAGAGGCAGGGGCAGGTTCACCCCTCCACTTT
TRBV4-1,.,.,TRBJ1-5,CASSQETGRANQPQHF,TGCGCCAGCAGCCAAGAAACAGGACGAGCCAATCAGCCCCAGCATTTT
TRBV3-1,TRBD2,many,TRBJ2-1,CASSQDRASGNNEQFF,TGTGCCAGCAGCCAAGATCGAGCTAGCGGAAACAATGAGCAGTTCTTC
TRBV30,TRBD1,.,TRBJ1-2,CAWSGGTGGYGYTF,TGTGCCTGGAGTGGGGGGACAGGCGGGTATGGCTACACCTTC
TRBV29-1,TRBD2,few,TRBJ2-2,CSVLAGGSLTGELFF,TGCAGCGTCCTCGCGGGGGGCAGCTTAACCGGGGAGCTGTTTTTT
TRBV11-2,.,.,TRBJ1-3,CASSLDRPGAVGNTIYF,TGTGCCAGCAGCTTAGACCGACCGGGGGCAGTTGGAAACACCATATATTTT
TRBV11-2,TRBD2,many,TRBJ2-7,CASSLDPGRDEQYF,TGTGCCAGCAGCTTAGATCCGGGGAGGGATGAGCAGTACTTC
TRBV28,TRBD1,many,TRBJ2-7,CASSLSPGGSYEQYF,TGTGCCAGCAGTTTAAGCCCAGGGGGCTCGTACGAGCAGTACTTC
TRBV4-2,TRBD1,.,TRBJ2-1,CASSPRQGSDEQFF,TGTGCCAGCAGCCCCAGACAGGGATCCGATGAGCAGTTCTTC
TRBV13,TRBD2,.,TRBJ2-2,CASSLSQREGRGELFF,TGTGCCAGCAGCTTATCCCAGCGGGAGGGCCGCGGGGAGCTGTTTTTT
TRBV3-1,.,few,TRBJ2-7,CASKASRLGEQYF,TGTGCCAGCAAAGCCAGTCGGCTCGGCGAGCAGTACTTC
TRBV27,.,many,TRBJ2-7,CASSFLSGLLYEQYF,TGTGCCAGCAGTTTTCTCAGCGGACTCCTTTACGAGCAGTACTTC
TRBV6-2/TRBV6-3,TRBD1,few,TRBJ2-7,CASSSTGTGGGGQYF,TGTGCCAGCAGTTCTACCGGGACAGGGGGAGGAGGGCAGTACTTC
TRBV20-1,.,many,TRBJ1-1,CSARDLTRGGTEAFF,TGCAGTGCTAGAGATTTAACGAGGGGGGGAACTGAAGCTTTCTTT
TRBV3-1,TRBD1,few,TRBJ2-2,CASSLSDRVDAGELFF,TGTGCCAGCAGTTTATCCGACAGGGTTGACGCCGGGGAGCTGTTTTTT
TRBV28,TRBD1,many,TRBJ1-2,CASSSATQGFYGYTF,TGTGCCAGCAGCTCAGCGACACAGGGGTTCTATGGCTACACCTTC
TRBV15,TRBD1,many,TRBJ2-1,CATSPDRGYNEQFF,TGTGCCACCAGCCCGGACAGGGGGTACAATGAGCAGTTCTTC
TRBV6-2/TRBV6-3,.,.,TRBJ1-1,CASSVTTQFEAFF,TGTGCCAGCTCAGTTACCACGCAGTTCGAAGCTTTCTTT
TRBV5-5,.,.,TRBJ1-1,CASTPNPATTTEAFF,TGTGCCAGCACCCCCAACCCCGCAACTACTACTGAAGCTTTCTTT
TRBV4-1,.,.,TRBJ2-3,CASSPAPPCTDTQYF,TGCGCCAGCAGCCCAGCTCCACCTTGCACAGATACGCAGTATTTT
TRBV2,TRBD1,many,TRBJ1-2,CASDYTGGGYTF,TGTGCCAGCGATTATACAGGGGGTGGCTACACCTTC
TRBV19,.,.,TRBJ2-7,CASSIEGGYSYEQYF,TGTGCCAGTAGTATAGAAGGCGGGTACTCCTACGAGCAGTACTTC
TRBV7-6,TRBD2,many,TRBJ2-1,CASSGSGRAVDEQFF,TGTGCCAGCAGCGGAAGCGGGAGGGCCGTGGATGAGCAGTTCTTC
TRBV4-3,.,few,TRBJ1-3,CASSQDSTGLSGNTIYF,TGCGCCAGCAGCCAAGATAGTACGGGCCTCTCTGGAAACACCATATATTTT
TRBV15,.,.,TRBJ1-5,CATSRQATRVSNQPQHF,TGTGCCACCTCCCGGCAAGCCACTCGGGTCAGCAATCAGCCCCAGCATTTT
TRBV24-1,.,many,TRBJ1-1,CATSLGWDGEAFF,TGTGCCACCAGTTTGGGTTGGGACGGCGAAGCTTTCTTT
TRBV10-3,.,many,TRBJ2-3,CAISGTMADTQYF,TGTGCCATCAGTGGGACGATGGCAGATACGCAGTATTTT
TRBV20-1,.,.,TRBJ2-5,CSASSGGPQETQYF,TGCAGTGCTAGCTCCGGGGGGCCTCAAGAGACCCAGTACTTC
TRBV2,.,.,TRBJ2-2,CASNTEVSSGELFF,TGTGCCAGCAATACCGAGGTTAGCTCCGGGGAGCTGTTTTTT